Following are 27 T cell receptor beta chains from one sample sequenced in a study of blood T cell repertoires in COVID-19. Some clones are missing from TCRdb's copy, which holds only in-frame ones; the method was immunoSEQ multiplex PCR. The sample yields 350,000 to 450,000 clones, about 85% seen once. Input material: peripheral blood. The receptor source for this set is a woman aged 18-30 years with acute or convalescent COVID-19.

The genes are TRBV27 and TRBJ1-5, with D possibly being TRBD1 (6 bases). Germline V gene data show CDR1 as MNHEY and CDR2 as SMNVEV (reference sequence). V was cut by 2 bases and J by 2 bases, with 10 bases left in between. There are 15 residues in the CDR3. This CDR3 reads CASSLTGRGNQPQHF. The CDR3 bases are TGTGCCAGCAGTTTAACAGGGCGCGGCAATCAGCCCCAGCATTTT.

The chain joins TRBV2 to TRBJ2-7, with TRBD2 matching 7 bases. J lost 6 bases, V lost 6 bases, and 8 bases had no gene match. In germline, CDR1 is SNHLY, CDR2 FYNNEI. The CDR3 runs to 13 residues. CDR3: CASSLLGEGEQYF. The DNA of the CDR3 is TGTGCCAGCAGCCTCCTCGGGGAGGGCGAGCAGTACTTC.

The chain has TRBV3-1 (or the pseudogene TRBV3-2) and TRBJ2-7; 9 bases line up with TRBD2. The CDR3 has 19 residues. V gave up 0 bases and J gave up 5 bases; unmatched junction bases: 17. Germline loops: CDR1 LGHDT, CDR2 YNNKEL (reference sequence). CDR3 DNA: TGTGCCAGCAGCCAAGAGCCGCATACGCGATTAGCGGGAGCCCACGAGCAGTACTTC. It codes for CASSQEPHTRLAGAHEQYF.

V usage is TRBV6-5 and J usage is TRBJ1-6; perhaps TRBD1 as D (6 bases). Germline V CDR1 and CDR2: MNHEY, SVGAGI. The CDR3 sequence is 15 residues long. V shed 6 bases and J shed 7 bases, with 16 bases lying between them. CDR3 residues: CASSRGTGLNSPLHF. In DNA form, the CDR3 reads TGTGCCAGCAGCCGTGGCACAGGGTTAAATTCACCCCTCCACTTT.

This CDR3 is CASSGRHEIQPQHF. The CDR3 nucleotides read TGTGCCAGCAGTGGCAGGCATGAAATACAGCCCCAGCATTTT. The rearrangement links TRBV2 to TRBJ1-5; D is unclear. V lost 4 bases to trimming and J lost 7 bases, with 14 bases between them. Germline V gene data show CDR1 as SNHLY and CDR2 as FYNNEI. The CDR3 spans 14 residues.

The chain combines TRBV4-1 with TRBJ2-5; 12 bases map to TRBD2. Losses at the gene ends were 0 bases for V and 9 bases for J; bases not matched to a gene: 11. Looked up from germline, CDR1 is MGHRA and CDR2 is YSYEKL. This CDR3 is built from 17 residues. The CDR3 reads CASSQDRTSGALESQYF. DNA of the CDR3: TGCGCCAGCAGCCAAGATAGGACTAGCGGGGCCCTTGAGTCCCAGTACTTC.

The chain uses TRBV6-6 and TRBJ2-7; 7 nucleotides line up with TRBD1. The V gene's germline CDR1 is MNHNY and CDR2 SVGAGI (reference sequence). V gave up 4 bases and J gave up 6 bases; unmatched junction bases: 3. The CDR3 contains 12 residues. The CDR3 here is CASSLDRPEQYF. CDR3 in DNA: TGTGCCAGCAGTTTGGACAGGCCCGAGCAGTACTTC.

CDR3 sequence reads: CASYTGNSRQPQHF. The CDR3 DNA reads as TGTGCCAGCTATACAGGGAATAGTAGGCAGCCCCAGCATTTT. The J gene is TRBJ1-5, the V gene TRBV6-6; maybe TRBD1 (6 bases). The germline gives CDR1 MNHNY, CDR2 SVGAGI (reference sequence). V lost 8 bases to trimming and J lost 7 bases, with 18 bases between them. The CDR3 has 14 residues.

This clone was observed once. The genes are TRBV2 and TRBJ1-1; no firm D call. This CDR3 comprises 12 residues. Germline CDR1 is SNHLY and CDR2 is FYNNEI. Trimming pared 10 bases from V and 0 bases from J, leaving 9 bases between. CDR3 region: CANRGVNTEAFF. Written as DNA, the CDR3 is TGTGCCAATCGCGGGGTGAACACTGAAGCTTTCTTT.

The V call is TRBV7-9, the J call TRBJ2-5; perhaps TRBD2 as D (6 bases). V lost 4 bases and J 2 bases, leaving 11 bases between the germline ends. Germline CDR1 reads SEHNR; CDR2 reads FQNEAQ (reference sequence). The CDR3 is 14 residues long. The CDR3 region has the DNA TGTGCCAGCAGCTCGGGGAGGTTACAAGAGACCCAGTACTTC. Translation gives CASSSGRLQETQYF. Using reference TRBV7-9 and TRBJ2-5 for the parts outside the CDR3, the full variable domain is DTGVSQNPRHKITKRGQNVTFRCDPISEHNRLYWYRQTLGQGPEFLTYFQNEAQLEKSRLLSDRFSAERPKGSFSTLEIQRTEQGDSAMYLCASSSGRLQETQYFGPGTRLLVL.

This chain uses TRBV10-3 with TRBJ1-6, with D maybe TRBD1 (5 bases). V lost 8 bases and J 10 bases, leaving 15 bases between the germline ends. CDR3 length: 13 amino acids. Germline V gives CDR1 ENHRY, CDR2 SYGVKD. The CDR3 sequence is CAIGAQGGSPLHF. The CDR3 region has the DNA TGTGCCATCGGGGCCCAGGGAGGGTCACCCCTCCACTTT.

The chain combines TRBV12-3 or TRBV12-4 with TRBJ1-5, with D unresolved. This CDR3 is 13 amino acids long. V dropped 3 bases and J dropped 4 bases, with 7 bases sitting between them. CDR3 sequence: CASSFGENQPQHF. The CDR3 DNA sequence: TGTGCCAGCAGTTTTGGGGAGAATCAGCCCCAGCATTTT.

V usage is TRBV5-1 and J usage is TRBJ1-6; tentatively, D is TRBD1 (6 bases). CDR3 length equals 14 residues. The V end was cut by 0 bases, the J end by 6 bases, with 7 bases between. CDR1 is SGHRS and CDR2 is YFSETQ in the germline V gene. This CDR3 reads CASSLEGVNSPLHF. CDR3 nucleotide sequence: TGCGCCAGCAGCTTGGAGGGGGTTAATTCACCCCTCCACTTT.

V is TRBV9 and J is TRBJ2-7; D not certain. Germline assignment: CDR1 SGDLS and CDR2 YYNGEE. Trimming shortened V by 3 bases and J by 4 bases, and 11 bases separated the two germline ends. The CDR3 is 13 amino acids. The CDR3 spells CASSAGLTYEQYF. CDR3 bases: TGTGCCAGCAGCGCTGGTCTCACTTACGAGCAGTACTTC.

The chain uses TRBV5-1 and TRBJ2-1; D is perhaps TRBD2 (6 bases). The CDR3 sequence is 14 residues long. The germline gives CDR1 SGHRS, CDR2 YFSETQ. Between the trimmed V and J ends, which lost 1 base and 7 bases, there was a span of 12 bases. In DNA, the CDR3 is TGCGCCAGCAGCTTGCTGGTAGCGGAGAATGAGCAGTTCTTC. This sequence encodes CASSLLVAENEQFF.

Concerning this clone: Other DNA sequences within the sample encode an identical CDR3. The chain carries TRBV5-1 and TRBJ1-6, with D possibly being TRBD1 (6 bases). The CDR3 runs to 14 residues. The germline V gene encodes CDR1 SGHRS and CDR2 YFSETQ. Trimming shortened V by 0 bases and J by 8 bases, and 9 bases separated the two germline ends. CDR3 loop: CASSLGEGDSPLHF. The DNA for the CDR3 is TGCGCCAGCAGCTTGGGTGAGGGGGATTCACCCCTCCACTTT.

V gene TRBV5-5 combines with J gene TRBJ1-3, with D perhaps TRBD1 (5 bases). Germline loops: CDR1 SGHKS, CDR2 YYEKEE (reference sequence). V was trimmed by 5 bases and J by 2 bases, leaving 14 bases between them. CDR3 length equals 15 residues. The chain's CDR3 is CASSPNPTAGNTIYF. In nucleotides, the CDR3 is TGTGCCAGCAGTCCGAACCCGACAGCTGGAAACACCATATATTTT.

This sequence joins TRBV13 and TRBJ1-1; TRBD1 matches 8 bases. Per germline, CDR1 PRHDT and CDR2 FYEKMQ (reference sequence). This CDR3 has 13 amino acids. V lost 4 bases and J lost 7; bases outside the gene matches: 5. The CDR3 loop is CASSSGQALEAFF. Written as DNA, the CDR3 is TGTGCCAGCAGCTCGGGACAGGCCCTTGAAGCTTTCTTT.

The rearrangement uses TRBV9 and TRBJ1-1; D not resolved. CDR3 length: 14 amino acids. V shed 5 bases and J shed 1 base, with 12 bases lying between them. The germline V gene encodes CDR1 SGDLS and CDR2 YYNGEE. The CDR3 DNA reads TGTGCCAGCAGTGGAGGACTCTCGAACACTGAAGCTTTCTTT. Residues: CASSGGLSNTEAFF.

The genes are TRBV27 and TRBJ1-6; TRBD1 is a possible D gene (6 bases). The V gene lost 4 bases and the J gene lost 10 bases, with 23 bases spanning the gap. Germline V gives CDR1 MNHEY, CDR2 SMNVEV (reference sequence). The CDR3 spans 17 residues. Here the CDR3 reads CASSYGGGQGLGSPLHF. CDR3 sequence (DNA): TGTGCCAGCAGTTATGGGGGGGGGCAGGGACTTGGCTCACCCCTCCACTTT.

This clone was found once. The chain joins TRBV19 to TRBJ1-2; the match to TRBD1 covers 7 bases. The CDR3 loop spans 16 amino acids. V shed 5 bases and J 1 base; nucleotides not matched to a gene: 10. Germline V gene data show CDR1 as LNHDA and CDR2 as SQIVND (reference sequence). This CDR3 is CASSAPLGDSNYGYTF. Written as DNA, the CDR3 is TGTGCCAGTAGTGCCCCCCTCGGGGACAGTAACTATGGCTACACCTTC.

The chain employs TRBV24-1 and TRBJ1-2; the D gene is possibly TRBD1 (6 bases). Between the trimmed V and J ends, which lost 2 bases and 1 base, there was a span of 7 bases. The CDR3 covers 14 residues. In germline, CDR1 is KGHDR, CDR2 SFDVKD. In DNA, the CDR3 is TGTGCCACCAGTGATTCCAGGGGTAACTATGGCTACACCTTC. Translated: CATSDSRGNYGYTF.

The chain has TRBV9 and TRBJ2-7; 7 nucleotides match TRBD2. The junction had 10 bases not matched to a gene; V was cut back by 4 bases and J by 6 bases. This CDR3 has 14 residues. Germline CDR1 and CDR2: SGDLS and YYNGEE. The CDR3 bases are TGTGCCAGCAGCCTAGGACTAGTGTTTACCGAGCAGTACTTC. Translating it yields CASSLGLVFTEQYF. The full variable domain, with the rest looked up from reference TRBV9 and TRBJ2-7, is DSGVTQTPKHLITATGQRVTLRCSPRSGDLSVYWYQQSLDQGLQFLIQYYNGEERAKGNILERFSAQQFPDLHSELNLSSLELGDSALYFCASSLGLVFTEQYFGPGTRLTVT.

This chain uses TRBV28 with TRBJ1-6; D remains ambiguous. CDR1 is MDHEN and CDR2 is SYDVKM in the germline V gene. Between the trimmed V and J ends, which lost 6 bases and 10 bases, there was a span of 19 bases. The CDR3 spans 15 residues. CDR3 sequence reads: CASSLTGGVGSPLHF. CDR3 bases: TGTGCCAGCAGCCTAACCGGCGGGGTGGGGTCACCCCTCCACTTT.

This sequence joins TRBV30 and TRBJ1-6; a possible D gene is TRBD1 (5 bases). Germline V lookup: CDR1 GTSNPN, CDR2 SVGIG (reference sequence). The CDR3 has 17 amino acids. Trimming left V 4 bases short and J 6 bases short, with 22 bases between. The CDR3 DNA is TGTGCCTGGACGATACCGGGTGATCTCGACAGTAATTCACCCCTCCACTTT. Amino acid sequence: CAWTIPGDLDSNSPLHF.

This clone has a handful of counts. This chain connects TRBV30 to TRBJ1-4; D is undetermined. Germline V lookup: CDR1 GTSNPN, CDR2 SVGIG (reference sequence). V shed 0 bases and J shed 0 bases, with 8 bases lying between them. This CDR3 region has 15 residues. CDR3 residues: CAWSVLLATNEKLFF. In DNA form, the CDR3 reads TGTGCCTGGAGTGTACTTCTGGCAACTAATGAAAAACTGTTTTTT.

The J gene is TRBJ1-6, the V gene TRBV7-9; D unclear. The germline V gene encodes CDR1 SEHNR and CDR2 FQNEAQ (reference sequence). The CDR3 is made up of 15 amino acids. V gave up 1 base and J gave up 8 bases, with 12 bases separating them. The chain's CDR3 is CASSLGGSTDSPLHF. Written as DNA, the CDR3 is TGTGCCAGCAGCTTAGGTGGGAGTACGGATTCACCCCTCCACTTT.